The rows below give T cell receptor beta chains drawn from one sample of a study of tissue T cells after allogeneic stem cell transplantation. Measured with immunoSEQ multiplex PCR; TCRdb has only the in-frame clones, and not every one. The sample has about 6,000 clones; around three fifths are singletons. Material: duodenum tissue, obtained at autopsy. The receptors stem from a woman aged 18-49 years with breast cancer. Both conserved end residues are part of each CDR3. Fields, in order: V gene, clone size, J gene, D gene, CDR3 DNA, CDR3 protein. A D gene is named only where the DNA matches it firmly. Clone size is stated in some rows and not others, as once, few, many or a class when expanded.

V: TRBV5-6
size: few
J: TRBJ2-5
D: NA
DNA: TGTGCCAGCAGCTTGGAGGCTTCGGGGATATTAGGCCAAGAGACCCAGTACTTC
CDR3: CASSLEASGILGQETQYF

V: TRBV9
size: NA
J: TRBJ2-3
D: TRBD2
DNA: TGTGCCAGCAGCCGACTAGCCTCTACGCAGTATTTT
CDR3: CASSRLASTQYF

V: TRBV7-2
size: NA
J: TRBJ1-1
D: NA
DNA: TGTGCCAGCAGCTTAGTTGGGGGGAGGTACACTGAAGCTTTCTTT
CDR3: CASSLVGGRYTEAFF

V: TRBV19
size: once
J: TRBJ2-7
D: NA
DNA: TGTGCCAGTAGTATTCGGTTTTACTACGAGCAGTACTTC
CDR3: CASSIRFYYEQYF

V: TRBV18
size: NA
J: TRBJ2-1
D: TRBD2
DNA: TGTGCCAGCTCACCACGAACGACTAGCGGGAGCAATGAGCAGTTCTTC
CDR3: CASSPRTTSGSNEQFF

V: TRBV19
size: NA
J: TRBJ2-1
D: NA
DNA: TGTGCCAGTAGCGGGCGGACGGTACCAGCCTACAATGAGCAGTTCTTC
CDR3: CASSGRTVPAYNEQFF

V: TRBV15
size: few
J: TRBJ2-1
D: NA
DNA: TGTGCCACCAGCAAATCCAAGACTTGGGGTGACAATGAGCAGTTCTTC
CDR3: CATSKSKTWGDNEQFF

V: TRBV7-3
size: NA
J: TRBJ2-1
D: NA
DNA: TGTGCCAGCAGCCTAGGGAGAGCCAATGAGCAGTTCTTC
CDR3: CASSLGRANEQFF

V: TRBV28
size: medium-sized
J: TRBJ2-1
D: NA
DNA: TGTGCCAGCAGTTCCCAGATTCTACCCCTCGCTGAGCAGTTCTTC
CDR3: CASSSQILPLAEQFF

V: TRBV9
size: NA
J: TRBJ2-7
D: NA
DNA: TGTGCCAGCAGCGTAGATAACAGCGAGTACGAGCAGTACTTC
CDR3: CASSVDNSEYEQYF

V: TRBV12-3/TRBV12-4
size: few
J: TRBJ2-2
D: NA
DNA: TGTGCCAGCAGTCTCCGGGACGGCGGGGAGCTGTTTTTT
CDR3: CASSLRDGGELFF

V: TRBV5-1
size: NA
J: TRBJ2-3
D: TRBD2
DNA: TGCGCCAGCAGCTCACTGAACGGGGGGGCCAGCACAGATACGCAGTATTTT
CDR3: CASSSLNGGASTDTQYF

V: TRBV6-5
size: few
J: TRBJ2-1
D: TRBD2
DNA: TGTGCCAGCAGTTGGGGGAGCGGGAGCTACAATGAGCAGTTCTTC
CDR3: CASSWGSGSYNEQFF

V: TRBV6-5
size: NA
J: TRBJ1-2
D: TRBD1
DNA: TGTGCCAGCAGTAAGGGACAGCACTATGGCTACACCTTC
CDR3: CASSKGQHYGYTF

V: TRBV20-1
size: NA
J: TRBJ2-2
D: NA
DNA: TGCAGTGCTAGTGCACACCTTAGGGAGAACACCGGGGAGCTGTTTTTT
CDR3: CSASAHLRENTGELFF

V: TRBV2
size: few
J: TRBJ2-7
D: NA
DNA: TGTGCCAGCCGAGGATGGCAGGGTTCAGGGGAGCAGTACTTC
CDR3: CASRGWQGSGEQYF

V: TRBV6-5
size: NA
J: TRBJ1-1
D: TRBD1
DNA: TGTGCCAGCAGACCGGGACAGCTGAACACTGAAGCTTTCTTT
CDR3: CASRPGQLNTEAFF

V: TRBV5-1
size: NA
J: TRBJ2-5
D: NA
DNA: TGCGCCAGCATCGATTACCAAGAGACCCAGTACTTC
CDR3: CASIDYQETQYF

V: TRBV19
size: NA
J: TRBJ2-1
D: TRBD2
DNA: TGTGCCAGTAGTATCGGGCGGGGGTACAATGAGCAGTTCTTC
CDR3: CASSIGRGYNEQFF

V: TRBV5-1
size: NA
J: TRBJ1-6
D: NA
DNA: TGCGCCAGCAGCTTGGACGCAGGAGGGAGCTCCTATAATTCACCCCTCCACTTT
CDR3: CASSLDAGGSSYNSPLHF

V: TRBV6-2/TRBV6-3
size: NA
J: TRBJ1-1
D: NA
DNA: TGTGCCAGCAGTGATCAGGGGCATAAGGGCACTGAAGCTTTCTTT
CDR3: CASSDQGHKGTEAFF

V: TRBV6-2/TRBV6-3
size: medium-sized
J: TRBJ2-7
D: NA
DNA: TGTGCCAGCAGTCCCTACGGGGACTCCTACGAGCAGTACTTC
CDR3: CASSPYGDSYEQYF

V: TRBV28
size: NA
J: TRBJ2-4
D: TRBD1
DNA: TGTGCCATTCGGGGACAGGGCGCCAAAAACATTCAGTACTTC
CDR3: CAIRGQGAKNIQYF

V: TRBV29-1
size: NA
J: TRBJ1-2
D: TRBD1
DNA: TGCAGCGTCAACCGGGACAGGGGGAACTATGGCTACACCTTC
CDR3: CSVNRDRGNYGYTF

V: TRBV7-6
size: NA
J: TRBJ2-5
D: TRBD1
DNA: TGTGCCAGCAGCTTAAATTATCAGGGGGCCGAGACCCAGTACTTC
CDR3: CASSLNYQGAETQYF

V: TRBV28
size: few
J: TRBJ2-7
D: NA
DNA: TGTGCCAGCAGAATGATCCCCCCCTCCTACGAGCAGTACTTC
CDR3: CASRMIPPSYEQYF

V: TRBV4-2
size: large
J: TRBJ2-2
D: TRBD1
DNA: TGTGCCAGCAGCCAAGATACTCCGGGACAGGGTGTTGCCGGGGAGCTGTTTTTT
CDR3: CASSQDTPGQGVAGELFF

V: TRBV3-1/TRBV3-2
size: NA
J: TRBJ1-6
D: NA
DNA: TGTGCCAGCAGCCCGAGGGGCCATTCACCCCTCCACTTT
CDR3: CASSPRGHSPLHF

V: TRBV7-3
size: NA
J: TRBJ2-7
D: TRBD1
DNA: TGTGCCAGCAGCTTATCACCAGGGGGCTATTTCGAGCAGTACTTC
CDR3: CASSLSPGGYFEQYF

V: TRBV5-6
size: NA
J: TRBJ2-1
D: TRBD2
DNA: TGTGCCAGCACCGCGGGGGTTTCTACTCTCGGTGAGCAGTTCTTC
CDR3: CASTAGVSTLGEQFF

V: TRBV6-5
size: once
J: TRBJ1-2
D: NA
DNA: TGTGCCAGCAAACCTACCGAAGTTGACCCCTATGGCTACACCTTC
CDR3: CASKPTEVDPYGYTF

V: TRBV28
size: few
J: TRBJ2-3
D: NA
DNA: TGTGCCGCCAAGGGAGTCCCGACAGATACGCAGTATTTT
CDR3: CAAKGVPTDTQYF

V: TRBV7-9
size: few
J: TRBJ2-7
D: TRBD2
DNA: TGTGCCAGCAGCCACACCTCCGGGACTAGCGGGACCTACGAGCAGTACTTC
CDR3: CASSHTSGTSGTYEQYF

V: TRBV5-1
size: NA
J: TRBJ2-4
D: NA
DNA: TGCGCCAGCAGCTGGGGACCCCCGGGACTTGCCAAAAACATTCAGTACTTC
CDR3: CASSWGPPGLAKNIQYF

V: TRBV5-6
size: NA
J: TRBJ2-7
D: TRBD1
DNA: TGTGCCAGCAGTCCCGGGACAGCGTCCTACGAGCAGTACTTC
CDR3: CASSPGTASYEQYF

V: TRBV12-3/TRBV12-4
size: NA
J: TRBJ2-7
D: NA
DNA: TGTGCCAGCAGCACCGGGAGCTACGAGCAGTACTTC
CDR3: CASSTGSYEQYF

V: TRBV25-1
size: few
J: TRBJ2-5
D: NA
DNA: TGTGCCAGCAGCCAAAAACAGACCCAGTACTTC
CDR3: CASSQKQTQYF

V: TRBV3-1/TRBV3-2
size: medium-sized
J: TRBJ2-1
D: TRBD1
DNA: TGTGCCAGCAGCCCGGGGACAGGGGGTCCCTACAATGAGCAGTTCTTC
CDR3: CASSPGTGGPYNEQFF

V: TRBV12-3/TRBV12-4
size: NA
J: TRBJ2-5
D: NA
DNA: TGTGCCAGCAGCGGTAGCGCGGAGACCCAGTACTTC
CDR3: CASSGSAETQYF

V: TRBV6-6
size: once
J: TRBJ2-3
D: NA
DNA: TGTGCCAGCAGTTACTCGAATGCAGATACGCAGTATTTT
CDR3: CASSYSNADTQYF

V: TRBV6-1
size: NA
J: TRBJ2-5
D: NA
DNA: TGTGCCAGCAGTGAAGACATCCTAGGAGAGACCCAGTACTTC
CDR3: CASSEDILGETQYF

V: TRBV2
size: NA
J: TRBJ1-1
D: NA
DNA: TGTGCCAGCAGTGAGGGCAGAGGGTACACTGAAGCTTTCTTT
CDR3: CASSEGRGYTEAFF

V: TRBV30
size: NA
J: TRBJ2-5
D: NA
DNA: TGTGCCTGGGATTGGGGCCCAGAGACCCAGTACTTC
CDR3: CAWDWGPETQYF

V: TRBV24-1
size: NA
J: TRBJ2-6
D: NA
DNA: TGTGCCACCGCAGAGCCTGGGGCCAACGTCCTGACTTTC
CDR3: CATAEPGANVLTF

V: TRBV5-1
size: NA
J: TRBJ2-3
D: NA
DNA: TGCGCCAGCAGCTTGGCACCAGGGGGCACAGATACGCAGTATTTT
CDR3: CASSLAPGGTDTQYF

V: TRBV4-3
size: NA
J: TRBJ1-4
D: TRBD1
DNA: TGCGCCAGCGGCGCCGGGACAGGGGTTGTTGAAAAACTGTTTTTT
CDR3: CASGAGTGVVEKLFF

V: TRBV11-2
size: NA
J: TRBJ2-7
D: TRBD2
DNA: TGTGCCAGCAGCTTAGTGGCTAGCGGGAGCTACGAGCAGTACTTC
CDR3: CASSLVASGSYEQYF

V: TRBV5-4
size: NA
J: TRBJ2-2
D: TRBD1
DNA: TGTGCCAGCAGCCGCAGAGGGGGCGATCGCACCGGGGAGCTGTTTTTT
CDR3: CASSRRGGDRTGELFF

V: TRBV30
size: NA
J: TRBJ2-7
D: NA
DNA: TGTGCCTGGAGTGTACAGGGCGAGCAGTACTTC
CDR3: CAWSVQGEQYF

V: TRBV27
size: NA
J: TRBJ2-1
D: TRBD2
DNA: TGTGCCAGCAGTTTATATTCCGTCCTAGCGGGAGTTAGGCATGAGCAGTTCTTC
CDR3: CASSLYSVLAGVRHEQFF

V: TRBV7-9
size: few
J: TRBJ2-3
D: TRBD2
DNA: TGTGCCAGCAGCTCAGCATCGGGCGGGAGAAGCACAGATACGCAGTATTTT
CDR3: CASSSASGGRSTDTQYF

V: TRBV11-3
size: few
J: TRBJ2-1
D: NA
DNA: TGTGCCAGCAGCTTAGAGACAAAGGGACCGTACAATGAGCAGTTCTTC
CDR3: CASSLETKGPYNEQFF

V: TRBV5-5
size: medium-sized
J: TRBJ1-3
D: NA
DNA: TGTGCCAGCAGCTATACCGGGGCCTCCTCTGGAAACACCATATATTTT
CDR3: CASSYTGASSGNTIYF

V: TRBV29-1
size: NA
J: TRBJ1-6
D: TRBD1
DNA: TGCAGCGTTAGCCTGACAGGGTTGGGCTCACCCCTCCACTTT
CDR3: CSVSLTGLGSPLHF

V: TRBV11-3
size: NA
J: TRBJ1-3
D: NA
DNA: TGTGCCAGCAGCTTATCAGGAACCGGAAACACCATATATTTT
CDR3: CASSLSGTGNTIYF

V: TRBV28
size: few
J: TRBJ2-7
D: TRBD1
DNA: TGTGCCAGCAGTTTGAGGGGGCGGGCCCCCTACGAGCAGTACTTC
CDR3: CASSLRGRAPYEQYF

V: TRBV4-3
size: NA
J: TRBJ2-3
D: TRBD1
DNA: TGCGCCAGCAGCCAAGAGGTGGCCAGGGGGACAGATACGCAGTATTTT
CDR3: CASSQEVARGTDTQYF